The 21 T cell receptor beta chains in this list originate from one sample, sequenced in a study of cytomegalovirus exposure and HLA in healthy donors. The primer mix had 60 Vbeta and 13 Jbeta primers. Assay: immunoSEQ multiplex PCR; the TCRdb copy retains only in-frame clones and omits some. This table holds around 140,000 clones, almost 85% found once. The material sequenced was PBMCs. All receptors come from a man younger than 45 in good health and CMV-seropositive.

The chain carries TRBV5-5 and TRBJ1-1; TRBD1 is a possible D gene (5 bases). CDR3 length equals 15 residues. Between the trimmed V and J ends, which lost 0 bases and 11 bases, there was a span of 20 bases. Germline CDR1 is SGHKS and CDR2 is YYEKEE (reference sequence). The CDR3 DNA sequence: TGTGCCAGCAGCTTGGCCGAAGGGGCGCGTCCCGAGGCTTTCTTT. Encoded protein: CASSLAEGARPEAFF.

Regarding this clone: Other nucleotide sequences from this sample produce the same CDR3. V is TRBV4-1 and J is TRBJ1-5; 7 bases agree with TRBD1. The CDR3 has 14 residues. Germline V gene sequence: CDR1 MGHRA, CDR2 YSYEKL. Germline trimming cut 5 bases from V and 2 bases from J; bases unmatched to any gene: 3. CDR3 residues: CASSKGQGNQPQHF. The CDR3 nucleotides read TGCGCCAGCAGCAAAGGACAGGGCAATCAGCCCCAGCATTTT.

Note on this clone: At one boundary the junction diverges from the germline segment, which might be a read error. CDR3 DNA: TGCGCCAGCAGCGCCGACAGGGGGGTGAAGACTGAAGCTTTCTTT. This translates into CASSADRGVKTEAFF. The J gene is TRBJ1-1, the V gene TRBV5-1; 9 nucleotides align to TRBD1. The CDR3 loop spans 15 amino acids. Germline lookup yields CDR1 SGHRS and CDR2 YFSETQ. Looking up the rest from reference TRBV5-1 and TRBJ1-1 gives the full variable domain: KAGVTQTPRYLIKTRGQQVTLSCSPISGHRSVSWYQQTPGQGLQFLFEYFSETQRNKGNFPGRFSGRQFSNSRSEMNVSTLELGDSALYLCASSADRGVKTEAFFGQGTRLTVV.

The CDR3 loop reads CASSSGTGIRDTEAFF. The CDR3 nucleotides are TGTGCCAGCAGTTCCGGGACAGGGATTAGGGACACTGAAGCTTTCTTT. V and J are TRBV6-6 and TRBJ1-1, with 9 bases fitting TRBD1. This CDR3 has 16 residues. The germline V gene has CDR1 MNHNY and CDR2 SVGAGI (reference sequence). The V and J ends lost 4 bases and 3 bases, in that order; junction bases with no gene match: 9.

V is TRBV28 and J is TRBJ2-5; D is unclear. This CDR3 region has 15 residues. The germline gives CDR1 MDHEN, CDR2 SYDVKM. Trimming shortened V by 1 base and J by 6 bases, and 15 bases separated the two germline ends. CDR3 loop: CASSLLAAGSKTQYF. CDR3 nucleotides: TGTGCCAGCAGTTTATTAGCAGCCGGATCAAAGACCCAGTACTTC. The whole variable domain, filled in from reference TRBV28 and TRBJ2-5, reads DVKVTQSSRYLVKRTGEKVFLECVQDMDHENMFWYRQDPGLGLRLIYFSYDVKMKEKGDIPEGYSVSREKKERFSLILESASTNQTSMYLCASSLLAAGSKTQYFGPGTRLLVL.

This clone was counted a few times. V and J are TRBV6-5 and TRBJ2-2; TRBD2 matches 10 bases. This CDR3 is 16 amino acids long. Trimming removed 3 bases from V and 3 bases from J; junction bases left unmatched: 4. Germline V gene lookup returns CDR1 MNHEY and CDR2 SVGAGI. The CDR3 DNA reads TGTGCCAGCAGTTATGGGCTAGCGGGAGACACCGGGGAGCTGTTTTTT. Amino acid sequence: CASSYGLAGDTGELFF.

The chain employs TRBV5-4 and TRBJ2-2; TRBD1 aligns across 11 bases. The CDR3 sequence is 14 residues long. The V gene end was trimmed by 4 bases and the J gene end by 6 bases; junction bases not matched to a gene: 2. Germline CDR1 and CDR2: SGHNT and YYREEE (reference sequence). In nucleotides, the CDR3 is TGTGCCAGCAGCCGGACAGGGGGCCCCGGGGAGCTGTTTTTT. Translation: CASSRTGGPGELFF.

V usage is TRBV7-7 and J usage is TRBJ2-3; 7 nucleotides match TRBD2. Losses at the gene ends were 8 bases for V and 4 bases for J; bases not matched to a gene: 18. Looked up from germline, CDR1 is SSHAT and CDR2 is FNYEAQ (reference sequence). The CDR3 spans 17 residues. CDR3 coding DNA: TGTGCCAGCTCTCCCGGGGTGGGCGGGAGTCGGGCAGATACGCAGTATTTT. Amino acid sequence: CASSPGVGGSRADTQYF.

The J gene is TRBJ2-1, the V gene TRBV25-1, with D tentatively TRBD1 (5 bases). V lost 8 bases to trimming and J lost 2 bases, with 13 bases between them. The length of the CDR3 is 14 residues. Per the germline V gene, CDR1 is MGHDK and CDR2 is SYGVNS. In nucleotides, the CDR3 is TGTGCCAGCGCCCACAGGTTGACCTACAATGAGCAGTTCTTC. Protein: CASAHRLTYNEQFF. The full variable domain, rest sourced from reference TRBV25-1 and TRBJ2-1, is EADIYQTPRYLVIGTGKKITLECSQTMGHDKMYWYQQDPGMELHLIHYSYGVNSTEKGDLSSESTVSRIRTEHFPLTLESARPSHTSQYLCASAHRLTYNEQFFGPGTRLTVL.

The chain couples TRBV15 to TRBJ2-7, with a weak D call TRBD1 (5 bases). The ends were cut back, 2 bases at V and 6 bases at J, with 11 bases in the middle. This CDR3 region has 13 residues. Germline CDR1 is LNHNV and CDR2 is YYDKDF (reference sequence). The CDR3 spells CATSRSVDSEQYF. CDR3 in DNA: TGTGCCACCAGCAGATCGGTAGACAGCGAGCAGTACTTC.

V gene TRBV15 combines with J gene TRBJ2-5; the D is unclear. CDR3 length: 14 residues. V was clipped by 0 bases and J by 2 bases, with 7 bases between them. Germline V lookup: CDR1 LNHNV, CDR2 YYDKDF (reference sequence). CDR3 nucleotide sequence: TGTGCCACCAGCAGAGATCGAGCTCAAGAGACCCAGTACTTC. Its translation: CATSRDRAQETQYF.

Only one count was recorded for this clone. V usage is TRBV18 and J usage is TRBJ2-1, with a tentative D call TRBD2 (6 bases). Germline V CDR1 and CDR2: KGHSH, LQKENI. This CDR3 has 15 amino acids. The V end was cut by 5 bases, the J end by 8 bases, with 19 bases between. CDR3 nucleotides: TGTGCCAGCTCAAATCCCTGGGGAGGTAAGGATGAGCAGTTCTTC. Translating gives CASSNPWGGKDEQFF. Variable domain in full (rest from reference TRBV18 and TRBJ2-1): NAGVMQNPRHLVRRRGQEARLRCSPMKGHSHVYWYRQLPEEGLKFMVYLQKENIIDESGMPKERFSAEFPKEGPSILRIQQVVRGDSAAYFCASSNPWGGKDEQFFGPGTRLTVL.

This chain connects TRBV7-9 to TRBJ2-5; 7 nucleotides align to TRBD2. The CDR3 totals 13 residues. Germline trimming cut 3 bases from V and 5 bases from J; bases unmatched to any gene: 3. In germline, CDR1 is SEHNR, CDR2 FQNEAQ (reference sequence). In DNA, the CDR3 is TGTGCCAGCAGCTTTGCGGGGGATGAGACCCAGTACTTC. It encodes CASSFAGDETQYF.

This rearrangement joins TRBV4-2 to TRBJ2-1; D not certain. The germline CDR1 and CDR2 sequences are LGHNA and YNFKEQ. The CDR3 length is 14 residues. The germline V and J ends were trimmed by 0 bases and 5 bases, with 8 bases remaining between them. CDR3: CASSQDLINNEQFF. The CDR3 DNA is TGTGCCAGCAGCCAAGATCTAATCAACAATGAGCAGTTCTTC.

The V gene is TRBV14, the J gene TRBJ1-5; no clear D gene. CDR1 SGHDN and CDR2 FVKESK come from the germline V gene. The V gene lost 0 bases and the J gene lost 6 bases, with 15 bases spanning the gap. There are 16 residues in the CDR3. In DNA, the CDR3 is TGTGCCAGCAGCCAAGAGAGGACCAAAAGCGGTCAGCCCCAGCATTTT. Its translation: CASSQERTKSGQPQHF.

This clone was found once. The chain joins TRBV6-6 to TRBJ2-7, with 9 bases that match TRBD2. J lost 0 bases, V lost 6 bases, and 9 bases had no gene match. Germline lookup yields CDR1 MNHNY and CDR2 SVGAGI (reference sequence). The CDR3 loop spans 16 amino acids. DNA of the CDR3: TGTGCCAGCAGCCCCATCAGCGGGGGGTCCTCCTACGAGCAGTACTTC. This encodes CASSPISGGSSYEQYF.

This clone has a handful of counts. The rearrangement links TRBV18 to TRBJ2-1; 14 positions match TRBD2. The CDR3 loop spans 15 amino acids. Germline V gene lookup returns CDR1 KGHSH and CDR2 LQKENI. The V gene end was trimmed by 6 bases and the J gene end by 8 bases; junction bases not matched to a gene: 6. The CDR3 region is CASSLGLAGDDEQFF. DNA for the CDR3: TGTGCCAGCTCGCTGGGACTAGCGGGAGACGATGAGCAGTTCTTC.

The V call is TRBV5-1, the J call TRBJ2-2; a weak D match, TRBD1 (5 bases). Germline V gives CDR1 SGHRS, CDR2 YFSETQ. V was trimmed by 1 base and J by 0 bases, leaving 10 bases between them. The length of the CDR3 is 16 residues. CDR3 in amino acids: CASSLQDSSNTGELFF. The CDR3 DNA sequence: TGCGCCAGCAGCTTGCAAGACAGCTCGAACACCGGGGAGCTGTTTTTT.

This CDR3 is CASSITGTSGADTQYF. Written as DNA, the CDR3 is TGCGCCAGCAGCATAACAGGGACTAGTGGAGCAGATACGCAGTATTTT. V usage is TRBV5-1 and J usage is TRBJ2-3; TRBD2 aligns across 8 bases. Germline V CDR1 and CDR2: SGHRS, YFSETQ. Trimming took 4 bases from V and 4 from J; bases not matched to a gene: 11. The CDR3 is 16 residues long.

This sequence joins TRBV7-9 and TRBJ1-4; D remains unclear. The CDR3 spans 15 residues. Germline V CDR1 and CDR2: SEHNR, FQNEAQ (reference sequence). V was shortened by 1 base and J by 3 bases, with 9 bases between the two germline ends. The CDR3, as DNA: TGTGCCAGCAGCTTAGGGAGGGAGGCTAATGAAAAACTGTTTTTT. It codes for CASSLGREANEKLFF.

This clone was recorded only once. The V and J genes are TRBV30 and TRBJ1-2; D may be TRBD1 (6 bases). In germline, CDR1 is GTSNPN, CDR2 SVGIG (reference sequence). V was shortened by 2 bases and J by 6 bases, with 16 bases between the two germline ends. The CDR3 runs 14 residues. The chain's CDR3 is CAWSPIDRLDGYTF. Written as DNA, the CDR3 is TGTGCCTGGAGTCCCATCGACAGGCTTGATGGCTACACCTTC.